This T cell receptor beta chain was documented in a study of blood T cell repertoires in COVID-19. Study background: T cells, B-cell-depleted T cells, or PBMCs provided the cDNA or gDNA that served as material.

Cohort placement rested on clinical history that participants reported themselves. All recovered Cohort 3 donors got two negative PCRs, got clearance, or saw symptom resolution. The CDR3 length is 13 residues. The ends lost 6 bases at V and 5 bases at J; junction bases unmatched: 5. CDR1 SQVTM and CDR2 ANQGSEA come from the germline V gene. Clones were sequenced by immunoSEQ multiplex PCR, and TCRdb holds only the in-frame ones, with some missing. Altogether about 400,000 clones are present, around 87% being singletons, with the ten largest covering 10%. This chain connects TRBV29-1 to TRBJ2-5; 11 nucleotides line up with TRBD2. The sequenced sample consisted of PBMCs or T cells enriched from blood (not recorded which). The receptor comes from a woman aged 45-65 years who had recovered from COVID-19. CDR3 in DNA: TGCAGCGTCGGTAGCGGGGGGGTGGAGACCCAGTACTTC. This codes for CSVGSGGVETQYF.